This T cell receptor (beta chain) derives from a study of blood T cell repertoires in COVID-19. Germline loops: CDR1 SGHAT, CDR2 FQNNGV. CDR3 size: 14 residues. Deletions cut 5 bases from V and 5 bases from J, with 15 bases between. In the original processing: Scientists estimated how many nucleated cells there were by amplifying reference gene primers. The data were produced by immunoSEQ multiplex PCR, yet TCRdb's version contains in-frame clones alone and is incomplete. The V and J calls and clone size were taken over from that table, and D and trimming were inferred from the DNA. Of 300,000 to 400,000 clones in the sample, 75% to 90% were seen once. Residents of 24 US areas, aged roughly 18 to 89 years, made up the participants. Each participant's cohort was designated according to participant-reported clinical history.

This chain uses TRBV11-2 with TRBJ2-5, with D possibly being TRBD1 (6 bases). Material: PBMCs or T cells enriched from blood (not recorded which). This clonotype was sampled from a young woman who had been exposed to COVID-19. The CDR3 region has the DNA TGTGCCAGCAGCCCCTGGACAGAATGGGAGACCCAGTACTTC. It yields the protein CASSPWTEWETQYF.